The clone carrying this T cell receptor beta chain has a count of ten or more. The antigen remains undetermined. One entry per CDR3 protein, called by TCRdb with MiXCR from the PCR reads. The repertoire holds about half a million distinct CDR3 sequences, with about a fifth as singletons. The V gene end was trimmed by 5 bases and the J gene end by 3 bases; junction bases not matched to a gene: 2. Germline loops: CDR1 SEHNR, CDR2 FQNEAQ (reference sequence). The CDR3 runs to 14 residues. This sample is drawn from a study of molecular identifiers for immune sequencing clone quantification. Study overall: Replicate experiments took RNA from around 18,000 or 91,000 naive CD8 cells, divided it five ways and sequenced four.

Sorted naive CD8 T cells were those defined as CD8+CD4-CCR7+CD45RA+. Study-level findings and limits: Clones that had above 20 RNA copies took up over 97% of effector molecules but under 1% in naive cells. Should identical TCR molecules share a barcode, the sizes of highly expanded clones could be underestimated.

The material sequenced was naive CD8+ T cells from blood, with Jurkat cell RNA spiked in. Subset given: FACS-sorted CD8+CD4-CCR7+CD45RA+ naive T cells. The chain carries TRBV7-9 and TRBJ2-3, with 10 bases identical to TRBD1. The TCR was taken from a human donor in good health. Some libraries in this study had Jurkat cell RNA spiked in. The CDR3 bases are TGTGCCAGCAGCGAGGGACAGGGGACAGATACGCAGTATTTT. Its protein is CASSEGQGTDTQYF.